The present entry profiles one T cell receptor (beta chain) with its context. The data stem from a study of blood T cell repertoires in COVID-19. Study context: The samples span acute and convalescent COVID-19 from the United States, Italy and Spain. T cells, B-cell-depleted T cells, or PBMCs provided the cDNA or gDNA that served as material.

Per germline, CDR1 ENHRY and CDR2 SYGVKD. V dropped 0 bases and J dropped 6; count of bases not matched to a gene: 7. This CDR3 contains 17 residues. In the study's own analysis: Quantification of nucleated cells was approximated via reference gene primer amplification. Some clones are missing from TCRdb's copy, which holds only in-frame ones; the method was immunoSEQ multiplex PCR. The V and J calls and clone size were taken over from that table, and D and trimming were inferred from the DNA. The repertoire includes 150,000 to 200,000 clones, under 90% of them detected once, and roughly 19% sits in the top ten.

The TCR was taken from a woman aged 80 or older with acute or convalescent COVID-19. The sequencing sample was made of peripheral blood. V is TRBV10-3 and J is TRBJ2-3, with TRBD2 matching 12 bases. The CDR3 region has the DNA TGTGCCATCAGTGAGTCGACTAGCGGGAGATGGTTCGATACGCAGTATTTT. Residues: CAISESTSGRWFDTQYF.